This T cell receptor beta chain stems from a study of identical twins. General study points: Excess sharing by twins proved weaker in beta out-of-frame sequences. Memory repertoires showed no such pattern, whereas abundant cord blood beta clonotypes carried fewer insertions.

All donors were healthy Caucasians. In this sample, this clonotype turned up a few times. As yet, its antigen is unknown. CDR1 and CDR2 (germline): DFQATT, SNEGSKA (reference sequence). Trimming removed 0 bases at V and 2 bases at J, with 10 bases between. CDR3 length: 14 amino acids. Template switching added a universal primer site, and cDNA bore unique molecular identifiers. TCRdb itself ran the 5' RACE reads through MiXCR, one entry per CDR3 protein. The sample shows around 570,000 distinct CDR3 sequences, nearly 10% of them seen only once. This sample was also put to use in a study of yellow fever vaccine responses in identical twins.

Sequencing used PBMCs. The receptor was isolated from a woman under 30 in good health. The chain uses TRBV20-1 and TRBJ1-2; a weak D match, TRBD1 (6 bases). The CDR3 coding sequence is TGCAGTGCTAGAGAACAGGGAGTCAACTATGGCTACACCTTC. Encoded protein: CSAREQGVNYGYTF.